This T cell receptor (beta chain) appears in the sequencing data of a study of T cells in Graves' hyperthyroidism and ophthalmopathy. Notes on the study in general: Researchers found most expanded thyroid clonotypes above 0.001 in blood as well.

Amplification yielded TCR beta CDR3 regions, with RNA transcripts as the source. Primed by the HTBI set, a first-round RT-PCR was run on the TCR CDR3. TCRdb used MiXCR to reprocess the multiplex PCR reads, holding one entry per CDR3 protein. The repertoire consists of about 59,000 distinct CDR3 sequences, with approximately 53% occurring once and the leading ten covering more than 3%. Based on clinical symptoms, serum thyroxine and TRAb, thyroid ultrasound and orbital computed tomography, diagnoses were reached. CDR3 length: 13 amino acids. A word on this clonotype: Its antigen is not known. One end of the junction is discordant with germline, which a read error may explain.

The TCR was taken from a woman in her fifties or sixties with Graves' ophthalmopathy. J is TRBJ1-2 and V is TRBV12-3 or TRBV12-4; D remains ambiguous. The sample comprised blood. The CDR3 region is CASRFDPNCGYTF. CDR3 sequence (DNA): TGTGCCAGCAGATTCGACCCTAACTGTGGCTACACCTTC.